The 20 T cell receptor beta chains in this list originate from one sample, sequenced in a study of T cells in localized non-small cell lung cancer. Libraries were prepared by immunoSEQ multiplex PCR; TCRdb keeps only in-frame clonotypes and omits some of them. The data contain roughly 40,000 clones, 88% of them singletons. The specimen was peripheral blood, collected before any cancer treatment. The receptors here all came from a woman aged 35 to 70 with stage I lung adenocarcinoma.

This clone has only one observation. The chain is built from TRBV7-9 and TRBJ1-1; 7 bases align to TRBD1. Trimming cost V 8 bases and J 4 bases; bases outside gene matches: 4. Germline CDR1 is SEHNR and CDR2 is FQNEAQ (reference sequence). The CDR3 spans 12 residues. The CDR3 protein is CASGTGVTEAFF. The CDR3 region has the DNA TGTGCCAGCGGAACAGGGGTCACTGAAGCTTTCTTT.

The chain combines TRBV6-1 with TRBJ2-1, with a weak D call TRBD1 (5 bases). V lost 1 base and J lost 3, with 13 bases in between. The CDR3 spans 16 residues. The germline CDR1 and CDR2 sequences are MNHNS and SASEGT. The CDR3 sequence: CASSEVVGADYNEQFF. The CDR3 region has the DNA TGTGCCAGCAGTGAAGTGGTAGGGGCCGACTACAATGAGCAGTTCTTC.

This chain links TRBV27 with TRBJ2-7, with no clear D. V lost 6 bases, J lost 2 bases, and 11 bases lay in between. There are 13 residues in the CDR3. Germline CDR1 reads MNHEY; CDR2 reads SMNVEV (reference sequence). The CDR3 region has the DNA TGTGCCAGCAGCCCAATGTTGCCCTACGAGCAGTACTTC. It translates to CASSPMLPYEQYF.

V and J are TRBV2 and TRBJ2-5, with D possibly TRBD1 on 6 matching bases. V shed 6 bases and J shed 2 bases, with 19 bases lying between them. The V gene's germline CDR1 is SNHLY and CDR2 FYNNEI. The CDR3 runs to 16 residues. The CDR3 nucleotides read TGTGCCAGCAGCCGGGACACCTTCGGAATGCAAGAGACCCAGTACTTC. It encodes CASSRDTFGMQETQYF.

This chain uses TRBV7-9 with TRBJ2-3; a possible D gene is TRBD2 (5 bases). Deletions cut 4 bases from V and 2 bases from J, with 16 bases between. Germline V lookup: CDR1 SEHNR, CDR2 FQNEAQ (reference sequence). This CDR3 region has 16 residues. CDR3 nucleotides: TGTGCCAGCAGCTCCTCGGGGAGCGGTTACACAGATACGCAGTATTTT. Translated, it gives CASSSSGSGYTDTQYF.

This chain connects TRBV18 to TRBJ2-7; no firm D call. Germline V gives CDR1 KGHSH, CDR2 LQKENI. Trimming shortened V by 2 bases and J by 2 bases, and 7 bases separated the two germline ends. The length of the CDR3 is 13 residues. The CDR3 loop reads CASSPSGAYEQYF. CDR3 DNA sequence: TGTGCCAGCTCACCATCTGGCGCCTACGAGCAGTACTTC. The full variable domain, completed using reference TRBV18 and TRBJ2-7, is NAGVMQNPRHLVRRRGQEARLRCSPMKGHSHVYWYRQLPEEGLKFMVYLQKENIIDESGMPKERFSAEFPKEGPSILRIQQVVRGDSAAYFCASSPSGAYEQYFGPGTRLTVT.

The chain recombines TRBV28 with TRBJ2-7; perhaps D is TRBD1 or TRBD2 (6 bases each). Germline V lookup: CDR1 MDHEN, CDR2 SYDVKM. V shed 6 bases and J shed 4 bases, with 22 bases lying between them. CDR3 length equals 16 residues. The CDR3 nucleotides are TGTGCCAGCAGCCCGGGGGCCATTCAGGCGGGTTACGAGCAGTACTTC. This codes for CASSPGAIQAGYEQYF. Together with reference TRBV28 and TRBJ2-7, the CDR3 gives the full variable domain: DVKVTQSSRYLVKRTGEKVFLECVQDMDHENMFWYRQDPGLGLRLIYFSYDVKMKEKGDIPEGYSVSREKKERFSLILESASTNQTSMYLCASSPGAIQAGYEQYFGPGTRLTVT.

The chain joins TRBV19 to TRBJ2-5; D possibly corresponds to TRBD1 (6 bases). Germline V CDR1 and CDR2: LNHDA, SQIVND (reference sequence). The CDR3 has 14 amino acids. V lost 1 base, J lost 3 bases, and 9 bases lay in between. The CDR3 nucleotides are TGTGCCAGTAGTATAGCAGGGGTCGAAGAGACCCAGTACTTC. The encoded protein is CASSIAGVEETQYF.

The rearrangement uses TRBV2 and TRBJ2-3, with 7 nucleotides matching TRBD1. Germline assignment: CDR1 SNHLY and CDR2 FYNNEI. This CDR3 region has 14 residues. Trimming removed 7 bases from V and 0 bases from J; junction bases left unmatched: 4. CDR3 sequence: CASKGGASTDTQYF. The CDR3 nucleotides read TGTGCCAGCAAAGGGGGCGCTAGCACAGATACGCAGTATTTT.

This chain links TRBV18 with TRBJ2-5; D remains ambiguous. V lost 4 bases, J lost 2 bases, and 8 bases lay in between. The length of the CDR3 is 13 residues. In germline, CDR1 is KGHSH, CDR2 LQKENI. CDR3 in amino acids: CASSLSSQETQYF. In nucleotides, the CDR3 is TGTGCCAGCTCACTTTCAAGTCAAGAGACCCAGTACTTC.

The chain's CDR3 is CASIRGGSGRSTDTQYF. The CDR3 DNA follows: TGTGCCAGCATCAGGGGGGGTAGCGGGAGGTCCACAGATACGCAGTATTTT. The V gene is TRBV7-2, the J gene TRBJ2-3; TRBD2 aligns across 10 bases. Germline-derived CDR1 and CDR2 are SGHTA and FQGNSA. V was clipped by 7 bases and J by 2 bases; unmatched bases: 12. The CDR3 loop spans 17 amino acids.

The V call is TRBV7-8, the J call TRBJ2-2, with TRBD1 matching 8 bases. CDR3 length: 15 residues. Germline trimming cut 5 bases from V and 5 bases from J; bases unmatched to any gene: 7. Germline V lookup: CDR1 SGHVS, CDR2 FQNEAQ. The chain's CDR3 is CASSLGQGGTGELFF. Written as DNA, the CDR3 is TGTGCCAGCAGCCTAGGACAGGGTGGGACCGGGGAGCTGTTTTTT.

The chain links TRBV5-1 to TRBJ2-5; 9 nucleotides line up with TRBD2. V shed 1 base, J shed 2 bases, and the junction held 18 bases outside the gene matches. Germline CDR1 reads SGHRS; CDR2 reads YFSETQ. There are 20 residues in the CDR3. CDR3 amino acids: CASSLRRVGPQAGGQETQYF. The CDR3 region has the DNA TGCGCCAGCAGCTTGAGGAGGGTCGGCCCCCAAGCGGGAGGACAAGAGACCCAGTACTTC.

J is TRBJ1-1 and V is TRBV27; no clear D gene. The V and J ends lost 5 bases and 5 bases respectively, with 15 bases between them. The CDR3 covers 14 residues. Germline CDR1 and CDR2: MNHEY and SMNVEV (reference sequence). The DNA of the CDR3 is TGTGCCAGCAGTCCCGGACCCGGATGGACTGAAGCTTTCTTT. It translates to CASSPGPGWTEAFF.

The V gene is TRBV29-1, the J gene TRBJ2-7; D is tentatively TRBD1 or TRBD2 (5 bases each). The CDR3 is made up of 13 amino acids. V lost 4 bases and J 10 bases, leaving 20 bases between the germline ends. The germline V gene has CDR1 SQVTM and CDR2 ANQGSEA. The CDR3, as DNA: TGCAGCGTTGGAGGGGTAACAACCACTACACAGTACTTC. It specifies CSVGGVTTTTQYF.

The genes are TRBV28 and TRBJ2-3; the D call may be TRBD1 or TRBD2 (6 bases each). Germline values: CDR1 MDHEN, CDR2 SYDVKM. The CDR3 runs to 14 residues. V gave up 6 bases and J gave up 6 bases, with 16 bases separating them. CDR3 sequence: CASRAAGHSDTQYF. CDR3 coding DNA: TGTGCCAGCAGGGCTGCGGGACATTCGGATACGCAGTATTTT.

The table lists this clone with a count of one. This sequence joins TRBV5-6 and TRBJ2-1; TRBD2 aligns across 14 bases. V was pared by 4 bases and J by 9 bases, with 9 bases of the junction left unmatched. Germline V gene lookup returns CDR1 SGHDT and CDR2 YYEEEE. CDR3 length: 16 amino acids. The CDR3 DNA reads TGTGCCAGCAGCGCGGGACTAGCGGGAGTTCTGGTTGAGCAGTTCTTC. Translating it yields CASSAGLAGVLVEQFF.

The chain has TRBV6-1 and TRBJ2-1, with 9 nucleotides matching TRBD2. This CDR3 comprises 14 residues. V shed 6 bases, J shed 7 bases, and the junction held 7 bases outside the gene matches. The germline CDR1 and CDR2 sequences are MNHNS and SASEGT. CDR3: CASSLAGEQNEQFF. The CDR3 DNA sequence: TGTGCCAGCAGCTTAGCGGGGGAACAGAATGAGCAGTTCTTC.

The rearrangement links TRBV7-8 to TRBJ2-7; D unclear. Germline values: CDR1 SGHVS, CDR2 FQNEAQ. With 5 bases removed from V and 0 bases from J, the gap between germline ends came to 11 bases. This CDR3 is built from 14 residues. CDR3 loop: CASSAKMVSYEQYF. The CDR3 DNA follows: TGTGCCAGCAGCGCGAAAATGGTCTCCTACGAGCAGTACTTC.

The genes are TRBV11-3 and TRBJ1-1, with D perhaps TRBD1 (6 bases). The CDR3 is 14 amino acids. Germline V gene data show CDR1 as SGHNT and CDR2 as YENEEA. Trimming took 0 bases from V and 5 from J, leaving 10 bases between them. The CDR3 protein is CASSLDGGGTEAFF. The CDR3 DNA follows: TGTGCCAGCAGCTTAGATGGGGGCGGAACTGAAGCTTTCTTT.